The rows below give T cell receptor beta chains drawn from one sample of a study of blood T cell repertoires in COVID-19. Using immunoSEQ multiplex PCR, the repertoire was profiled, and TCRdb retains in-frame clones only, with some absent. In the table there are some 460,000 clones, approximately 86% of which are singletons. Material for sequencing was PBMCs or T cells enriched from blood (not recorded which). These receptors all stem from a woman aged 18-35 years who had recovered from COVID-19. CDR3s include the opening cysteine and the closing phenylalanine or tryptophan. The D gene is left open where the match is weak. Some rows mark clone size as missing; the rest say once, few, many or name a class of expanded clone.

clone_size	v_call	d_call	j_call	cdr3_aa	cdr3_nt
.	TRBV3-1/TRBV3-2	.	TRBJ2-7	CASSQESQGFYEQYF	TGTGCCAGCAGCCAAGAAAGCCAGGGATTTTACGAGCAGTACTTC
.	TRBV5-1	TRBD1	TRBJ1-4	CASSLTGEWEKLFF	TGCGCCAGCAGCCTGACAGGGGAGTGGGAAAAACTGTTTTTT
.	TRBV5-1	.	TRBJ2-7	CASSGSSYEQYF	TGCGCCAGCAGCGGGAGCTCCTACGAGCAGTACTTC
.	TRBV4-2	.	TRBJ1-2	CASSHPTGTPFDYGYTF	TGTGCCAGCAGCCATCCGACCGGGACACCCTTTGATTATGGCTACACCTTC
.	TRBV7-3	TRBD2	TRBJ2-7	CASSLSGANYEQYF	TGTGCCAGCAGCCTTAGCGGGGCGAACTACGAGCAGTACTTC
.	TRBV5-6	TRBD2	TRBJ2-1	CASTLAGVLSNEQFF	TGTGCCAGCACCCTCGCGGGGGTACTCAGCAATGAGCAGTTCTTC
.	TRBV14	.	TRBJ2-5	CASSQAYGGETQYF	TGTGCCAGCAGCCAAGCTTACGGGGGAGAGACCCAGTACTTC
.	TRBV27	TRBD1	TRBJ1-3	CASSFTGGNGNTIYF	TGTGCCAGCAGTTTTACAGGGGGCAATGGAAACACCATATATTTT
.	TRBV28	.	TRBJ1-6	CASSGQFGNSPLHF	TGTGCCAGCAGTGGACAGTTTGGGAATTCACCCCTCCACTTT
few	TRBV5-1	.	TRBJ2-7	CASSPSIAAGAEQYF	TGCGCCAGCAGCCCTTCTATAGCGGCCGGGGCAGAGCAGTACTTC
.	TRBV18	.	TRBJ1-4	CASLQGGNEKLFF	TGTGCCAGCTTACAGGGCGGGAATGAAAAACTGTTTTTT
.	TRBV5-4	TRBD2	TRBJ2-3	CASSSPSSGGGSASDTQYF	TGTGCCAGCAGCTCGCCTTCAAGCGGGGGGGGTAGCGCCTCAGATACGCAGTATTTT
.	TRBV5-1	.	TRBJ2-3	CASSFSTSTDTQYF	TGCGCCAGCAGCTTCTCCACTAGCACAGATACGCAGTATTTT
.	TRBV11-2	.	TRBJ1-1	CASSLDQGSAEAFF	TGTGCCAGCAGCTTAGATCAGGGGAGCGCTGAAGCTTTCTTT
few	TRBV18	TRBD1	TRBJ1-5	CASSPGQGALQPQHF	TGTGCCAGCTCACCAGGGCAGGGGGCCCTTCAGCCCCAGCATTTT
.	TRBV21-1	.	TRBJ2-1	CASEGAGIPLEQFF	TGTGCCAGCGAAGGAGCGGGGATCCCCCTTGAGCAGTTCTTC
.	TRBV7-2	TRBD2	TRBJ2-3	CASSTLAGGANTQYF	TGTGCCAGCAGCACCCTTGCGGGGGGGGCTAATACGCAGTATTTT
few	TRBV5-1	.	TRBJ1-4	CASSLDSEGVNEKLFF	TGCGCCAGCAGCTTGGATTCCGAGGGAGTCAATGAAAAACTGTTTTTT
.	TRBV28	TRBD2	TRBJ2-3	CASSQFQRGTDTQYF	TGTGCCAGCAGTCAGTTCCAGCGGGGGACAGATACGCAGTATTTT
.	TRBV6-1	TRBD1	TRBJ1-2	CASSEGVPGTAFYGYTF	TGTGCCAGCAGTGAAGGGGTACCGGGGACAGCCTTCTATGGCTACACCTTC
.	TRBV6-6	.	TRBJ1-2	CASSYFDRDYGYTF	TGTGCCAGCAGTTATTTCGACAGAGACTATGGCTACACCTTC
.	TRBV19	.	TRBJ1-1	CASSTFGEGETEAFF	TGTGCCAGTAGCACCTTTGGGGAGGGGGAAACCGAAGCTTTCTTT
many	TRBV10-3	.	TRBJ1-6	CAISERDGDNSPLHF	TGTGCCATCAGTGAGCGAGACGGAGATAATTCACCCCTCCACTTT
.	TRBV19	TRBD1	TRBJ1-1	CASSPRQGVTEAFF	TGTGCCAGTAGTCCTCGACAGGGGGTCACTGAAGCTTTCTTT
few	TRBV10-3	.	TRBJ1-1	CAISEPQTSNTEAFF	TGTGCCATCAGTGAGCCCCAAACTTCGAACACTGAAGCTTTCTTT
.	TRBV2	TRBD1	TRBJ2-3	CASSPGQGTDTQYF	TGTGCCAGCAGCCCGGGACAGGGCACAGATACGCAGTATTTT
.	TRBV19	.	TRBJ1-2	CASSAGLYGYTF	TGTGCCAGTAGTGCGGGGCTCTATGGCTACACCTTC
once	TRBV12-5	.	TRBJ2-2	CASGFREAGELFF	TGTGCTAGTGGTTTCAGGGAAGCCGGGGAGCTGTTTTTT
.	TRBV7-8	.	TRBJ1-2	CASSSIADSLGNYGYTF	TGTGCCAGCAGCTCCATAGCGGACTCATTAGGGAACTATGGCTACACCTTC